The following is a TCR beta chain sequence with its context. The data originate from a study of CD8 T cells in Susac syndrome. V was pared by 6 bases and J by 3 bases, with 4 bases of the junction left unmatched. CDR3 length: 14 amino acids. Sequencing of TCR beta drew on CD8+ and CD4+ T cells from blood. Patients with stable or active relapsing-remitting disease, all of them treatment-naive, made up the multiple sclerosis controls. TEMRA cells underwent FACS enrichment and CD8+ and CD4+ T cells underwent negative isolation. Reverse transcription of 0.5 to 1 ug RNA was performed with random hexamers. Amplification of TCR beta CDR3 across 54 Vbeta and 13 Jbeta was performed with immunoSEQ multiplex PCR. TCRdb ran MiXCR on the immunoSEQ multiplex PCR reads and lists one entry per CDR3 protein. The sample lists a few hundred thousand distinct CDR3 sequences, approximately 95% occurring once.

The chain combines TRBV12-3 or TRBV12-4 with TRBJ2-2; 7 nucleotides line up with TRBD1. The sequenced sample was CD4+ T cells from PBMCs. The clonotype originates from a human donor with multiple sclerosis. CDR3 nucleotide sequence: TGTGCCAGCAGGAGACAGGGTCACACCGGGGAGCTGTTTTTT. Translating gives CASRRQGHTGELFF.